The entry below gives a single TCR beta chain sequence along with its context. The source of the sample is a study of blood T cell repertoires in COVID-19. For the study at large: Samples taken during acute and convalescent COVID-19 were collected in the United States, Italy and Spain. The cDNA or gDNA used as material had been derived from T cells, B-cell-depleted T cells, or PBMCs.

Methods used by the authors: How many nucleated cells were present was estimated from reference gene primer amplification. Only in-frame clones appear in the TCRdb table, and some are missing; sequencing was by immunoSEQ multiplex PCR. That table supplies the V and J calls and clone size; D and trimming were determined from the DNA. The table lists 200,000 to 300,000 clones, about 85% of them singletons. In germline, CDR1 is SGHVS, CDR2 FNYEAQ. The J segment lost 2 bases and the V segment lost 5 bases, leaving 9 bases of the junction unmatched. The CDR3 contains 16 residues. Sequenced: peripheral blood. This sequence was found in a man in his sixties who had recovered from COVID-19. The chain combines TRBV7-6 with TRBJ2-1, with TRBD2 identical over 7 bases. The CDR3: CASSRPGGGTYNEQFF. As DNA, the CDR3 is TGTGCCAGCAGCCGGCCCGGCGGGGGTACCTACAATGAGCAGTTCTTC.